A single sample gave rise to the 9 T cell receptor beta chains below, sequenced in a study of blood T cells in healthy people across ages (dated by TCRdb to 2014 to 2015). The library was built by means of 5' RACE. Sequencing used an Illumina HiSeq 2500. A second PCR of about 7 to 12 cycles was run with a J-beta primer mix and a sample-barcoded 5' primer. TCRdb reprocessed the public reads (quality trimming at Q25 with fastp, clone calling with MiXCR) and kept in-frame beta chains. Rows with a matching CDR3 protein are joined into one entry that keeps the most common DNA and genes. The sample records 2 million or so distinct CDR3 sequences, 49% of which are singletons. The top ten clonotypes cover approximately 2.1% of the sample. What was sequenced was blood. These receptor sequences come from a woman between 35 and 50 years old in good health.

Concerning this clonotype: The junction differs from germline at one of its ends, possibly a read error. This sequence joins TRBV9 and TRBJ1-2, with a possible D match to TRBD1 (6 bases). Germline CDR1 SGDLS, CDR2 YYNGEE. This CDR3 is built from 14 residues. The CDR3 DNA sequence: TGTGTCAGCAGCGGTCAGGGGATTGACTATGGCTACACCTTC. The encoded protein is CVSSGQGIDYGYTF. Drawing the rest from reference TRBV9 and TRBJ1-2, the complete variable domain is DSGVTQTPKHLITATGQRVTLRCSPRSGDLSVYWYQQSLDQGLQFLIQYYNGEERAKGNILERFSAQQFPDLHSELNLSSLELGDSALYFCVSSGQGIDYGYTFGSGTRLTVV.

V is TRBV29-1 and J is TRBJ2-5; the D is unclear. Germline V gene lookup returns CDR1 SQVTM and CDR2 ANQGSEA. V was cut by 8 bases and J by 1 base, with 11 bases left in between. The CDR3 is 12 residues long. CDR3 sequence (DNA): TGCAGCCTTACAGAGATCCAAGAGACCCAGTACTTC. Its translation is CSLTEIQETQYF.

This clonotype was observed once. The chain uses TRBV4-3 and TRBJ2-1, with D possibly TRBD2 on 6 matching bases. Trimming pared 0 bases from V and 4 bases from J, leaving 25 bases between. This CDR3 region has 20 residues. Germline CDR1 reads LGHNA; CDR2 reads YSLEER. The DNA of the CDR3 is TGCGCCAGCAGCCAAGATTACTCGGGGCGGGGAACGAACCGGTACAATGAGCAGTTCTTC. The encoded protein is CASSQDYSGRGTNRYNEQFF.

A remark on this clonotype: Germline and junction disagree at one end, which may indicate a read error. The chain recombines TRBV7-6 with TRBJ2-1; D ambiguous. This CDR3 is built from 12 residues. Germline V gives CDR1 SGHVS, CDR2 FNYEAQ. CDR3 coding DNA: TGTGCCAGCAGCTTATCCAGTAATGAGCGGTTCTTC. Translation: CASSLSSNERFF.

This clonotype was seen more than once but under ten times. This chain joins TRBV28 and TRBJ2-3; weak D call: TRBD2 (6 bases). CDR3 length: 13 amino acids. Per germline, CDR1 MDHEN and CDR2 SYDVKM. The CDR3 coding sequence is TGTGGAACTGGGCGGGGAAACACAGATACGCAGTATTTT. Translation gives CGTGRGNTDTQYF.

A few counts support this clonotype. V is TRBV11-1 and J is TRBJ2-3; TRBD2 is a possible D gene (6 bases). This CDR3 is 13 amino acids long. V lost 7 bases to trimming and J lost 5 bases, with 13 bases between them. The V gene's germline CDR1 is SGHAT and CDR2 FQDESV (reference sequence). The CDR3, as DNA: TGTGCCAGCAAGGAGGGTACGTTAGATACGCAGTATTTT. Translating gives CASKEGTLDTQYF.

The CDR3 spells CASSQRDRGRANEQFF. CDR3 coding DNA: TGCGCCAGCAGCCAACGGGACAGGGGGCGCGCCAATGAGCAGTTCTTC. The chain is built from TRBV4-1 and TRBJ2-1; 12 bases map to TRBD1. There are 16 residues in the CDR3. Germline V gene sequence: CDR1 MGHRA, CDR2 YSYEKL. Trimming at V came to 2 bases and at J to 6 bases, leaving 5 bases not matched to a gene.

This chain joins TRBV5-1 and TRBJ2-5; 12 nucleotides line up with TRBD2. Germline V lookup: CDR1 SGHRS, CDR2 YFSETQ. The CDR3 runs to 16 residues. With V trimmed by 4 bases and J by 5 bases, 9 bases remained unmatched. The CDR3 is CASSRTSGAFPETQYF. For the CDR3, the DNA is TGCGCCAGCAGCCGGACTAGCGGGGCCTTCCCCGAGACCCAGTACTTC. Together with reference TRBV5-1 and TRBJ2-5, the CDR3 gives the full variable domain: KAGVTQTPRYLIKTRGQQVTLSCSPISGHRSVSWYQQTPGQGLQFLFEYFSETQRNKGNFPGRFSGRQFSNSRSEMNVSTLELGDSALYLCASSRTSGAFPETQYFGPGTRLLVL.

This chain connects TRBV6-5 to TRBJ1-2; no definite D call. V shed 5 bases and J shed 10 bases, with 14 bases lying between them. Germline-derived CDR1 and CDR2 are MNHEY and SVGAGI. The CDR3 length is 12 residues. CDR3 in DNA: TGTGCCAGCAGTAGAGTAGGAGATCTCTACACCTTC. Translated, it gives CASSRVGDLYTF.